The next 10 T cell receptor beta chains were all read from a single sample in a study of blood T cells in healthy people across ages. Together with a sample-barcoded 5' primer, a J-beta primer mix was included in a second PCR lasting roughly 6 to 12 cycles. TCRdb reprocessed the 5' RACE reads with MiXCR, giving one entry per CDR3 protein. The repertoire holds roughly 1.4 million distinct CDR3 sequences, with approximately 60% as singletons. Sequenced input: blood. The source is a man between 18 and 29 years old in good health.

The CDR3 sequence: CAITENGDRGNSPLHF. The CDR3, as DNA: TGTGCCATCACCGAAAACGGCGACAGGGGGAATTCACCCCTCCACTTT. V is TRBV10-3 and J is TRBJ1-6; 9 nucleotides line up with TRBD1. CDR1 is ENHRY, CDR2 SYGVKD, per germline. V shed 7 bases, J shed 7 bases, and the junction held 11 bases outside the gene matches. The CDR3 totals 16 residues.

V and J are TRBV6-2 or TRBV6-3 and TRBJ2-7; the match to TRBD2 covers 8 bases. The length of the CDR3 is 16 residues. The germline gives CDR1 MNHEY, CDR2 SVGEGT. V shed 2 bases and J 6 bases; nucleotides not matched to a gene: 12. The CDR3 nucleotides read TGTGCCAGCAGTTACATCGGACTAGCTAAAGGAGGCGAGCAGTACTTC. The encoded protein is CASSYIGLAKGGEQYF.

DNA of the CDR3: TGTGCCAGCAGTCCCGGACAGGGAATAAATCAGCCCCAGCATTTT. This gives the protein CASSPGQGINQPQHF. The chain joins TRBV7-9 to TRBJ1-5, with TRBD1 identical over 8 bases. J gave up 4 bases and V 6 bases, and 8 bases lay outside the gene matches. There are 15 residues in the CDR3. Germline CDR1 SEHNR, CDR2 FQNEAQ (reference sequence).

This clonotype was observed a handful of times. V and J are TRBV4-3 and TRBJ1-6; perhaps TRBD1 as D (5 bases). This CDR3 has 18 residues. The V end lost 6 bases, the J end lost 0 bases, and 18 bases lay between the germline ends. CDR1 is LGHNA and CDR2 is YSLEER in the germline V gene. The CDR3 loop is CASSQQVSESSYNSPLHF. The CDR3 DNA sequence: TGCGCCAGCAGTCAACAGGTATCCGAGAGCTCCTATAATTCACCCCTCCACTTT.

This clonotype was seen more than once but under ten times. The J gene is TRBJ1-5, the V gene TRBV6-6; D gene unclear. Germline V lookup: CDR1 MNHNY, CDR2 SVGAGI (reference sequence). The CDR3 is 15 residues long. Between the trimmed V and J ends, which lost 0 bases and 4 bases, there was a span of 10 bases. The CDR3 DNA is TGTGCCAGCAGTTACTCTGGGCAGGCAAATCAGCCCCAGCATTTT. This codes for CASSYSGQANQPQHF.

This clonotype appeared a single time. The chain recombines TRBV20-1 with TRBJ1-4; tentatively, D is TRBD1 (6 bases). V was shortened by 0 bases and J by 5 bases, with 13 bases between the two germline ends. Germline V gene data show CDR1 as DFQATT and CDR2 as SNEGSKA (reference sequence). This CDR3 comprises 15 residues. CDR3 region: CSARDPGAQNEKLFF. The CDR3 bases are TGCAGTGCTAGAGATCCGGGGGCGCAGAATGAAAAACTGTTTTTT.

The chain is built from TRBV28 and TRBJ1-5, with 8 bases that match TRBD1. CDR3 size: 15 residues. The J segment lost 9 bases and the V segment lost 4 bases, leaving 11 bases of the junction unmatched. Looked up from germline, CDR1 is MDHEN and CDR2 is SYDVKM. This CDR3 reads CASSSRRQGFRPQHF. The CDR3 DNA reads TGTGCCAGCAGTTCCCGACGACAGGGGTTTCGGCCCCAGCATTTT.

The CDR3 loop reads CASSTRTGKRDYGYTF. CDR3 bases: TGTGCCAGCAGCACGAGGACAGGGAAGAGGGACTATGGCTACACCTTC. The genes are TRBV7-8 and TRBJ1-2; 8 bases are shared with TRBD1. The CDR3 covers 16 residues. J was trimmed by 3 bases and V by 5 bases; bases with no gene match: 11. Germline V lookup: CDR1 SGHVS, CDR2 FQNEAQ. The entire variable domain, with the rest obtained from reference TRBV7-8 and TRBJ1-2, is as follows: GAGVSQSPRYKVAKRGQDVALRCDPISGHVSLFWYQQALGQGPEFLTYFQNEAQLDKSGLPSDRFFAERPEGSVSTLKIQRTQQEDSAVYLCASSTRTGKRDYGYTFGSGTRLTVV.

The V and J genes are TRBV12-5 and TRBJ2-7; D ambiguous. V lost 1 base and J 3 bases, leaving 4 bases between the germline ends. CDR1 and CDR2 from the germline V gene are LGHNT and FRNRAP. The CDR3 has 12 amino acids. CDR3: CASGLGVYEQYF. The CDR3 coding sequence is TGTGCTAGTGGTTTGGGTGTCTACGAGCAGTACTTC.

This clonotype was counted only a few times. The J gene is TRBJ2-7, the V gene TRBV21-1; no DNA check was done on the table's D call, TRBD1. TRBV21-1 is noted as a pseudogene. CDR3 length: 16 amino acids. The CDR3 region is CASSKAASGGTYEQYF. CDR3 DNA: TGTGCCAGCAGCAAAGCTGCCAGTGGGGGGACCTACGAGCAGTACTTC.